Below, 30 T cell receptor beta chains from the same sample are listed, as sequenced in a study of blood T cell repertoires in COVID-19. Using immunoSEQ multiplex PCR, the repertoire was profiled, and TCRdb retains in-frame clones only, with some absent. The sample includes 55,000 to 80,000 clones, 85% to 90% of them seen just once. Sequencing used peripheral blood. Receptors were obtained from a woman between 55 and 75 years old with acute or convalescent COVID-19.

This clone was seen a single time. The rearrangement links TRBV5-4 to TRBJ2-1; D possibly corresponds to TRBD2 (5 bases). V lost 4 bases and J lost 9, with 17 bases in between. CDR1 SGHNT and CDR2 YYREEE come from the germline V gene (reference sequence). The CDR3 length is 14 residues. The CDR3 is CASSPGLTTGEQFF. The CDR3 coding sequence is TGTGCCAGCAGCCCCGGACTCACCACCGGTGAGCAGTTCTTC.

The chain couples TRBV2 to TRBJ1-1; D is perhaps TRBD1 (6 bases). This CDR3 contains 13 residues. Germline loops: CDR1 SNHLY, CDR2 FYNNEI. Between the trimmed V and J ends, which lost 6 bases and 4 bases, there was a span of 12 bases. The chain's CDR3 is CASRGGLGTEAFF. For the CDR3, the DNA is TGTGCCAGCAGGGGGGGGCTTGGCACTGAAGCTTTCTTT.

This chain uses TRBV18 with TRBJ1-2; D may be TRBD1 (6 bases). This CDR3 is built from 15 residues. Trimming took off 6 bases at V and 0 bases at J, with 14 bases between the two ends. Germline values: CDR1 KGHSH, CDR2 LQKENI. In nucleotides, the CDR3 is TGTGCCAGCTCCCCCGACAGGACAGCTAACTATGGCTACACCTTC. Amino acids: CASSPDRTANYGYTF.

CDR3 coding DNA: TGTGCCAGCAGTTACTCTACTAGTAATCACGGGGAGCTGTTTTTT. This gives the protein CASSYSTSNHGELFF. The chain has TRBV6-5 and TRBJ2-2, with D possibly being TRBD2 (5 bases). Trimming removed 0 bases from V and 7 bases from J, with 12 bases in between. The CDR3 runs 15 residues. In germline, CDR1 is MNHEY, CDR2 SVGAGI.

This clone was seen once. The CDR3 loop reads CSVEALPVPGYTF. DNA for the CDR3: TGCAGCGTTGAAGCCCTGCCAGTACCCGGCTACACCTTC. This chain uses TRBV29-1 with TRBJ1-2; unclear D gene. The CDR3 is 13 amino acids. V shed 1 base and J shed 8 bases, with 14 bases lying between them. CDR1 is SQVTM and CDR2 is ANQGSEA in the germline V gene.

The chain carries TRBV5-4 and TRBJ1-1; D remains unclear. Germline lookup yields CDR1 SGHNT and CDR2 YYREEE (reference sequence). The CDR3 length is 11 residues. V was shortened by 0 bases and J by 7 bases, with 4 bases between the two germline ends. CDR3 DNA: TGTGCCAGCAGCTTGGGCGGTGAAGCTTTCTTT. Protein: CASSLGGEAFF.

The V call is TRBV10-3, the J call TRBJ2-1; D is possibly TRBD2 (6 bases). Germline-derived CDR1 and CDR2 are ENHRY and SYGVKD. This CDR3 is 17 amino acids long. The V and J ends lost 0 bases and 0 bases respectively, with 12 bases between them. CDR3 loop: CAISESLAGSSYNEQFF. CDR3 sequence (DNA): TGTGCCATCAGTGAGTCCCTGGCGGGAAGCTCCTACAATGAGCAGTTCTTC.

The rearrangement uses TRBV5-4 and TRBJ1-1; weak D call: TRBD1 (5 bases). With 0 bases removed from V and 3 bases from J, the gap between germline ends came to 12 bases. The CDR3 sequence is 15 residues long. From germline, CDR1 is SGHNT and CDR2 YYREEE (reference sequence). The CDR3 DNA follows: TGTGCCAGCAGCTTGGGTCTTCCGACAGACACTGAAGCTTTCTTT. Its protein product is CASSLGLPTDTEAFF.

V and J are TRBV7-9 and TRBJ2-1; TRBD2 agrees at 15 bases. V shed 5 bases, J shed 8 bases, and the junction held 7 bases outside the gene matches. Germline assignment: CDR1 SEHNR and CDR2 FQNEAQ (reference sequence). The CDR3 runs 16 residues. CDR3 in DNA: TGTGCCAGCAGCCCAGGACTAGCGGGAGGGTCCTATGAGCAGTTCTTC. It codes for CASSPGLAGGSYEQFF.

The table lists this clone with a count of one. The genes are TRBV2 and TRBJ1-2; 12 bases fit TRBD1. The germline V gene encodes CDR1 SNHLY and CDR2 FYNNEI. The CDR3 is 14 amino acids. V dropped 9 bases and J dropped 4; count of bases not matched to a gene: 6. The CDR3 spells CARDPGQGAYGYTF. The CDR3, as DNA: TGTGCCAGAGACCCGGGACAGGGGGCCTATGGCTACACCTTC. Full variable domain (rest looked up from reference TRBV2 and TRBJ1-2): EPEVTQTPSHQVTQMGQEVILRCVPISNHLYFYWYRQILGQKVEFLVSFYNNEISEKSEIFDDQFSVERPDGSNFTLKIRSTKLEDSAMYFCARDPGQGAYGYTFGSGTRLTVV.

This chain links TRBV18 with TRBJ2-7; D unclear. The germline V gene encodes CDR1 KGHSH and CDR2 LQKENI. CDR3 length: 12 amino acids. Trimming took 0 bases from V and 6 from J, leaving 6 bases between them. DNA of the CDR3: TGTGCCAGCTCACCACCATCACTCGAGCAGTACGTC. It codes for CASSPPSLEQYV.

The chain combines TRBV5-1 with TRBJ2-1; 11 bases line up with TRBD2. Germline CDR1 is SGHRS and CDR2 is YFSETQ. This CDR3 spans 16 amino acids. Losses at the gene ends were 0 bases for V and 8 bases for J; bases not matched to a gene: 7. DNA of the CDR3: TGCGCCAGCAGCTTGGGCGGACTAGCGGGTACCCATGAGCAGTTCTTC. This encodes CASSLGGLAGTHEQFF.

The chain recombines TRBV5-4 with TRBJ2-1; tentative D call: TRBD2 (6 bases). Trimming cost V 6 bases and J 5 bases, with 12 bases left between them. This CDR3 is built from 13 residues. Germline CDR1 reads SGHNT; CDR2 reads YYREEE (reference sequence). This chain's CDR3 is CASTRDFNNEQFF. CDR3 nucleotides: TGTGCCAGCACCAGGGACTTCAACAATGAGCAGTTCTTC.

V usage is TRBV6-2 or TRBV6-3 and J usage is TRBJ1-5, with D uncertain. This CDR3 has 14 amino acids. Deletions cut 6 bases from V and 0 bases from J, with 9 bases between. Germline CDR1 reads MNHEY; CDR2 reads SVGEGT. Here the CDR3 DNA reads TGTGCCAGCAGCCGAGACAATAGCAATCAGCCCCAGCATTTT. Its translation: CASSRDNSNQPQHF.

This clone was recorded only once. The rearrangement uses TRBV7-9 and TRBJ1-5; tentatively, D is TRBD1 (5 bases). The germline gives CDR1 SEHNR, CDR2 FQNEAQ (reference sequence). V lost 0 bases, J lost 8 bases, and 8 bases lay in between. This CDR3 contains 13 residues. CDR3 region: CASSLAGGEPQHF. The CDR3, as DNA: TGTGCCAGCAGCTTAGCCGGGGGTGAGCCCCAGCATTTT.

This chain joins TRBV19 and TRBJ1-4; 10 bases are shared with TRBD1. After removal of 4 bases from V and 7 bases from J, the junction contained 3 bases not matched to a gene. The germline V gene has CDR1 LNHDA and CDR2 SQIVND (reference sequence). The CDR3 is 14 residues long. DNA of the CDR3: TGTGCCAGTAGTAGGGACAGGGGCTCTGAAAAACTGTTTTTT. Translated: CASSRDRGSEKLFF.

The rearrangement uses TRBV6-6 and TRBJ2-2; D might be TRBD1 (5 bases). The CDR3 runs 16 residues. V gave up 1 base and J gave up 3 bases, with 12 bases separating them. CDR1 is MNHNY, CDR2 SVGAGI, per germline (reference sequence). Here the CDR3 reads CASSYYTVGDTGELFF. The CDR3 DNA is TGTGCCAGCAGTTACTACACCGTAGGGGACACCGGGGAGCTGTTTTTT.

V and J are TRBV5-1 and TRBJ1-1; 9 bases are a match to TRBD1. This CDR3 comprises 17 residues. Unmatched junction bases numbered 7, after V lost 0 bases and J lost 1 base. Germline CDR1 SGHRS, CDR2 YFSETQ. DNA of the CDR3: TGCGCCAGCAGCTTGGCCGGGACAGGGTATCCGAACACTGAAGCTTTCTTT. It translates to CASSLAGTGYPNTEAFF.

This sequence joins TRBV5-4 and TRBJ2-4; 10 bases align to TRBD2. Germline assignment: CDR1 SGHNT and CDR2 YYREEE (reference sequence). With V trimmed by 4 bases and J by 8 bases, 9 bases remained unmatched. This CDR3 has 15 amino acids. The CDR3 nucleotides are TGTGCCAGCAGCCGTAGCGGGGGGAGGGACGACATTCAGTACTTC. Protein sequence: CASSRSGGRDDIQYF.

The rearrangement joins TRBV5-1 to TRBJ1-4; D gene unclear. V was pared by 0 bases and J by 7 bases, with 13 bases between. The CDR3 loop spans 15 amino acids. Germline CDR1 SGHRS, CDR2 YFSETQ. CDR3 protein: CASSLAAGAGEKLFF. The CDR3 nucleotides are TGCGCCAGCAGCTTGGCCGCGGGAGCGGGTGAAAAACTGTTTTTT.

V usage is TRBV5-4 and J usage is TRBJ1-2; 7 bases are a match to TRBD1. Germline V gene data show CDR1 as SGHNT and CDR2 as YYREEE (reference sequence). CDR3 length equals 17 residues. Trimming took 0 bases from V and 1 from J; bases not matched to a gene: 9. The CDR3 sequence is CASSLGGFYRGNYGYTF. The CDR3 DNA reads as TGTGCCAGCAGCTTGGGAGGGTTCTACAGGGGTAACTATGGCTACACCTTC.

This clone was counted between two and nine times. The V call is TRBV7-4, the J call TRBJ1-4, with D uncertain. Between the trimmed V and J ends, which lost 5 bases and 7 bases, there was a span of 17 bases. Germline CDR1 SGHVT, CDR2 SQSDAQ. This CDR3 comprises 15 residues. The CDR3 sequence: CASSPGFGVGEKLFF. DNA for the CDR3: TGTGCCAGCAGCCCAGGTTTCGGGGTCGGTGAAAAACTGTTTTTT.

The CDR3 sequence is CASSRQGLWEKLFF. In DNA, the CDR3 is TGTGCCAGCAGCCGACAGGGTCTATGGGAAAAACTGTTTTTT. This chain links TRBV7-9 with TRBJ1-4; 7 positions agree with TRBD1. Per germline, CDR1 SEHNR and CDR2 FQNEAQ (reference sequence). J was trimmed by 8 bases and V by 5 bases; bases with no gene match: 8. CDR3 length equals 14 residues.

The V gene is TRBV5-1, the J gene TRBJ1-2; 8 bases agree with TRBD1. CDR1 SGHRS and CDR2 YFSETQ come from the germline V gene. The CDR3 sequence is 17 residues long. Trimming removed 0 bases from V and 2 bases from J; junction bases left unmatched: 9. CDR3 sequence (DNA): TGCGCCAGCAGCTTGGGCGCTGGACAGGGCCCAAACTATGGCTACACCTTC. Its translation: CASSLGAGQGPNYGYTF.

The CDR3 DNA is TGCGCCAGCAGCTTGGGATCAGGGGGAAGCACCGGGGAGCTGTTTTTT. Its protein product is CASSLGSGGSTGELFF. This chain joins TRBV5-1 and TRBJ2-2, with 7 bases fitting TRBD1. This CDR3 contains 16 residues. The germline gives CDR1 SGHRS, CDR2 YFSETQ. With V trimmed by 0 bases and J by 4 bases, 6 bases remained unmatched.

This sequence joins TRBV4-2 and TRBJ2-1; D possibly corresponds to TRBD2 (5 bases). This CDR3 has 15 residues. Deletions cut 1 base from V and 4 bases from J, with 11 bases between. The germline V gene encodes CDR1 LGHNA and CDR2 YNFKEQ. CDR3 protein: CASSQVGETYNEQFF. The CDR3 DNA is TGTGCCAGCAGCCAAGTGGGAGAGACGTACAATGAGCAGTTCTTC.

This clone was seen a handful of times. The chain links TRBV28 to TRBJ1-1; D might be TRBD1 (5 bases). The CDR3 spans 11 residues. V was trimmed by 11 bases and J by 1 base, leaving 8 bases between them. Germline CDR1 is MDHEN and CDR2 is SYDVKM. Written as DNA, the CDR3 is TGTGCCGCCACAGGGAACACTGAAGCTTTCTTT. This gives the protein CAATGNTEAFF.

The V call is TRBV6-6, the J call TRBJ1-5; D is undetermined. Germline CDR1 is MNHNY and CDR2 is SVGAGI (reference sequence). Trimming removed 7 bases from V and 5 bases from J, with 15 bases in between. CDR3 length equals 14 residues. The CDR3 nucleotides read TGTGCCAGCAATCTCATGCCCCGAGATCAGCCCCAGCATTTT. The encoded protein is CASNLMPRDQPQHF.

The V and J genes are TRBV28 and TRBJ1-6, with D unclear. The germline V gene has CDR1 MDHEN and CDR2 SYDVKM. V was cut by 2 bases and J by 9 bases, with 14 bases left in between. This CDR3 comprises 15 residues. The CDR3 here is CASSLGGFVTSPLHF. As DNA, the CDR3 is TGTGCCAGCAGTTTAGGAGGGTTTGTCACTTCACCCCTCCACTTT.

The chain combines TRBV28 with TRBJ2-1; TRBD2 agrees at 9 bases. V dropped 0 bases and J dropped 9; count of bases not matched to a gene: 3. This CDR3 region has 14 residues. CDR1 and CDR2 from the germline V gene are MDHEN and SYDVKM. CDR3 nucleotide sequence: TGTGCCAGCAGTTTATGGGCGGGGGGGCCTGAGCAGTTCTTC. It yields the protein CASSLWAGGPEQFF.